Listed below are T cell receptor beta chains from one sample, sequenced in a study of blood T cell repertoires in COVID-19. This table comes from immunoSEQ multiplex PCR, and its TCRdb copy is limited to in-frame clones, with some not included. The sample contains 100,000 to 120,000 clones, 70% to 90% of which appear only once. The sequenced sample consisted of peripheral blood. The receptors stem from a woman aged 70-85 years who had recovered from COVID-19. CDR3s include the opening cysteine and the closing phenylalanine or tryptophan. The D gene is left open where the match is weak. Part of the rows lack a size; the others show once, few, many or a class for expanded clones.

>TRBV28|TRBJ1-1|NA|NA
TGTGCCAGCAGGGGACACGGCAGGACTGAAGCTTTCTTT
CASRGHGRTEAFF
>TRBV6-6|TRBJ1-2|TRBD1|NA
TGTGCCAGCAGGACAGGGGAAGGCTACACCTTC
CASRTGEGYTF
>TRBV4-1|TRBJ2-7|TRBD2|once
TGCGCCAGCAGCCAAGTGGCTAGCGGTTCCTACGAGCAGTACTTC
CASSQVASGSYEQYF
>TRBV7-6|TRBJ2-3|NA|NA
TGTGCCAGCAGCTTAGTGGGGAGAACTAGCACAGATACGCAGTATTTT
CASSLVGRTSTDTQYF
>TRBV24-1|TRBJ1-1|NA|NA
TGTGCCACCAGTGACCCGACAGGATCCAACACTGAAGCTTTCTTT
CATSDPTGSNTEAFF
>TRBV5-6|TRBJ1-2|TRBD1|NA
TGTGCCAGCAGCCAGGACAGGGGACACTATGGCTACACCTTC
CASSQDRGHYGYTF
>TRBV3-1/TRBV3-2|TRBJ2-1|TRBD2|NA
TGTGCCAGCAGCCAGGCACCTACTAGCGATGAGCAGTTCTTC
CASSQAPTSDEQFF
>TRBV6-2/TRBV6-3|TRBJ2-7|TRBD1|NA
TGTGCCAGCAGTCCGACAGGGGGCTACGAGCAGTACTTC
CASSPTGGYEQYF
>TRBV7-2|TRBJ1-2|NA|once
TGTGCCAGCAGCCCGTCGACTGGATACTATGGCTACACCTTC
CASSPSTGYYGYTF
>TRBV7-9|TRBJ2-7|NA|NA
TGTGCCAGCAGCTCCCGGACTCAGTCCTACGAGCAGTACTTC
CASSSRTQSYEQYF
>TRBV6-5|TRBJ1-3|TRBD1|once
TGTGCCAGCAGTTACTCGCAGACAGGGGCTGGAAACACCATATATTTT
CASSYSQTGAGNTIYF
>TRBV5-1|TRBJ2-5|NA|NA
TGCGCCAGCAGCTTGGGGGCCGGGACAGCGGGGACCCAGTACTTC
CASSLGAGTAGTQYF
>TRBV7-3|TRBJ2-5|NA|NA
TGTGCCAGCAGCACGCGGGGTCAAGGGACCCAGTACTTC
CASSTRGQGTQYF
>TRBV28|TRBJ2-3|NA|NA
TGTGCCAGCAGTTCCCTTCGGGGTGCAGATACGCAGTATTTT
CASSSLRGADTQYF
>TRBV11-2|TRBJ2-7|NA|NA
TGTGCCAGCAGCTTGGTTCCGGGCGAGCAGTACTTC
CASSLVPGEQYF
>TRBV13|TRBJ2-3|TRBD2|once
TGTGCCAGCAGCCAGGGACTAGCGGAGTGGTATTTT
CASSQGLAEWYF
>TRBV4-2|TRBJ2-6|TRBD1|once
TGTGCCAGCAGCCCCGGACAGGGAACTGGGGCCAACGTCCTGACTTTC
CASSPGQGTGANVLTF
>TRBV29-1|TRBJ2-5|TRBD1|NA
TGCAGCCAGCGCACAGGGGAAGAGACCCAGTACTTC
CSQRTGEETQYF
>TRBV15|TRBJ2-5|NA|NA
TGTGCCACCAGCAGAGATTACTTTGGTTGGCAAGAGACCCAGTACTTC
CATSRDYFGWQETQYF
>TRBV15|TRBJ1-1|TRBD1|NA
TGTGCCACCAGCAAAAACAGGGGTGGCACTGAAGCTTTCTTT
CATSKNRGGTEAFF
>TRBV27|TRBJ1-5|NA|NA
TGTGCCAACGTATCGGTCTCCCGGGTCTATAGCAATCAGCCCCAGCATTTT
CANVSVSRVYSNQPQHF
>TRBV11-2|TRBJ2-7|TRBD2|NA
TGTGCCAGCAGCTGGACTAGCGGGGGGCTCTACGAGCAGTACTTC
CASSWTSGGLYEQYF
>TRBV2|TRBJ2-5|TRBD2|NA
TGTGCCAGCAAGCCTACGGGGGGGCGCGAGACCCAGTACTTC
CASKPTGGRETQYF
>TRBV4-1|TRBJ2-4|NA|once
TGCGCCAGCAGCGGTCGACAGGAAAACATTCAGTACTTC
CASSGRQENIQYF
>TRBV5-5|TRBJ2-5|NA|NA
TGTGCCACCGCCAGGAACCTCCAAGAGACCCAGTACTTC
CATARNLQETQYF
>TRBV5-4|TRBJ1-3|NA|NA
TGTGCCAGCAGATTGGAAAGCGGGGGGCCTGGAAACACCATATATTTT
CASRLESGGPGNTIYF
>TRBV7-2|TRBJ2-2|NA|NA
TGTGCCAGCAGCTTAAGGAGGACGACCGGGGAGCTGTTTTTT
CASSLRRTTGELFF
>TRBV28|TRBJ2-7|NA|few
TGTGCCAGCAGCCCCCTCTCGGGGGTTTTAAAGGGCGAGCAGTACTTC
CASSPLSGVLKGEQYF
>TRBV2|TRBJ2-1|NA|NA
TGTGCCAGCAGTGAAGGGGCTCACGCGGGCTCCTACAATGAGCAGTTCTTC
CASSEGAHAGSYNEQFF
>TRBV18|TRBJ1-2|NA|NA
TGTGCCAGCTCACCGTCAGGGGATGGCTACACCTTC
CASSPSGDGYTF
>TRBV10-3|TRBJ2-1|TRBD1|NA
TGTGCCATCAGGACAGGGGAAGGGGACGGCAATGAGCAGTTCTTC
CAIRTGEGDGNEQFF
>TRBV7-9|TRBJ2-5|NA|NA
TGTGCCAGCAGCTCAACCCCTGCAGGTCAAGAGACCCAGTACTTC
CASSSTPAGQETQYF
>TRBV5-6|TRBJ2-2|TRBD2|NA
TGTGCCAGCAGCTGGGGGACTAGCGGGAGTCCCGGGGAGCTGTTTTTT
CASSWGTSGSPGELFF
>TRBV6-5|TRBJ2-2|TRBD2|once
TGTGCCAGCAGTTACTACGGGGGGTCGAACACCGGGGAGCTGTTTTTT
CASSYYGGSNTGELFF
>TRBV6-5|TRBJ2-7|TRBD1|NA
TGTGCCAGCAGTAGCACCGGGACAGGGTGGCACGAGCAGTACTTC
CASSSTGTGWHEQYF
>TRBV27|TRBJ1-5|TRBD1|NA
TGTGCCAGCAGTCCTGGGGTCAGGGGGGACCAGCCCCAGCATTTT
CASSPGVRGDQPQHF
>TRBV5-1|TRBJ1-5|NA|few
TGCGCCAGCAGCTTGGGACTCAATAGCAATCAGCCCCAGCATTTT
CASSLGLNSNQPQHF
>TRBV5-6|TRBJ2-3|TRBD1|NA
TGTGCCAGCAAAGGACAGGGGTTTACGCAGTATTTT
CASKGQGFTQYF
>TRBV5-4|TRBJ2-4|NA|once
TGTGCCAGCAGCCCCTCCGGTGGAGGGTATCAAAACATTCAGTACTTC
CASSPSGGGYQNIQYF
>TRBV2|TRBJ2-7|TRBD2|NA
TGTGCCAGCAGCGTGGAGCGGGAGTGGTACGAGCAGTACTTC
CASSVEREWYEQYF